These 31 T cell receptor beta chains were all obtained from the same sample, sequenced in a study of cytomegalovirus exposure and HLA in healthy donors. Amplification used 60 Vbeta primers and 13 Jbeta primers. TCRdb's table, derived via immunoSEQ multiplex PCR, lists solely in-frame clones and lacks some. The sample has around 84,000 clones, under 80% seen once. Input material: PBMCs. These receptors originate from a human donor in good health.

The chain employs TRBV7-6 and TRBJ1-5; 12 bases map to TRBD1. The CDR3 is made up of 19 amino acids. Germline V gives CDR1 SGHVS, CDR2 FNYEAQ. Trimming cost V 5 bases and J 7 bases; bases outside gene matches: 18. CDR3: CASSREGTGGEYGRQPQHF. The CDR3 DNA sequence: TGTGCCAGCAGCAGAGAAGGGACAGGGGGCGAGTACGGCAGGCAGCCCCAGCATTTT. The whole variable domain, remainder taken from reference TRBV7-6 and TRBJ1-5, is GAGVSQSPRYKVTKRGQDVALRCDPISGHVSLYWYRQALGQGPEFLTYFNYEAQQDKSGLPNDRFSAERPEGSISTLTIQRTEQRDSAMYRCASSREGTGGEYGRQPQHFGDGTRLSIL.

The rearrangement joins TRBV18 to TRBJ2-1, with 9 bases matching TRBD2. The germline CDR1 and CDR2 sequences are KGHSH and LQKENI. The length of the CDR3 is 17 residues. V lost 1 base and J lost 7; bases outside the gene matches: 11. The CDR3 DNA sequence: TGTGCCAGCTCACCACGTTACTCGGGGACTAGCTTAAATGAGCAGTTCTTC. Translating gives CASSPRYSGTSLNEQFF.

The rearrangement links TRBV11-2 to TRBJ2-7, with D possibly matching TRBD1 (7 bases). The CDR3 sequence is 14 residues long. CDR1 is SGHAT and CDR2 is FQNNGV in the germline V gene. V was clipped by 5 bases and J by 5 bases, with 16 bases between them. CDR3 sequence (DNA): TGTGCCAGCAGCCCCTCAGGGGGGATAGACGAGCAGTACTTC. Amino acid sequence: CASSPSGGIDEQYF.

This chain connects TRBV6-4 to TRBJ2-7; the D gene is possibly TRBD2 (7 bases). Trimming shortened V by 7 bases and J by 6 bases, and 22 bases separated the two germline ends. This CDR3 spans 15 amino acids. CDR1 is MRHNA, CDR2 SNTAGT, per germline. As DNA, the CDR3 is TGTGCCAGCAACCTACGGGACGGGGGGCGACCCGAGCAGTACTTC. As protein: CASNLRDGGRPEQYF.

The CDR3 here is CASSYRQASSYEQYF. Here the CDR3 DNA reads TGTGCCAGCAGCTATAGACAGGCCTCCTCCTACGAGCAGTACTTC. V and J are TRBV5-5 and TRBJ2-7, with a tentative D call TRBD1 (6 bases). The CDR3 contains 15 residues. Per the germline V gene, CDR1 is SGHKS and CDR2 is YYEKEE (reference sequence). V was pared by 3 bases and J by 0 bases, with 13 bases between.

The V and J genes are TRBV6-5 and TRBJ1-2; TRBD1 aligns across 9 bases. V dropped 6 bases and J dropped 4; count of bases not matched to a gene: 6. The CDR3 loop spans 14 amino acids. Per the germline V gene, CDR1 is MNHEY and CDR2 is SVGAGI. The CDR3 nucleotides are TGTGCCAGCAGCGGACAGGGGAGTGGCTATGGCTACACCTTC. It yields the protein CASSGQGSGYGYTF.

This chain uses TRBV4-3 with TRBJ1-2; TRBD1 matches at 8 bases. The CDR3 totals 17 residues. V was clipped by 0 bases and J by 3 bases; unmatched bases: 9. Germline CDR1 reads LGHNA; CDR2 reads YSLEER. In DNA, the CDR3 is TGCGCCAGCAGCCAAGATGAGAGGACAGGGCTTGACTATGGCTACACCTTC. Translated, it gives CASSQDERTGLDYGYTF.

In its sample, this clone was seen once. J is TRBJ1-5 and V is TRBV18; D might be TRBD1 (6 bases). CDR1 is KGHSH, CDR2 LQKENI, per germline. The CDR3 totals 13 residues. The V end lost 5 bases, the J end lost 4 bases, and 9 bases lay between the germline ends. The CDR3 here is CASSKGGNQPQHF. For the CDR3, the DNA is TGTGCCAGCTCAAAGGGGGGGAATCAGCCCCAGCATTTT.

The rearrangement uses TRBV4-1 and TRBJ1-4; D call uncertain. V gave up 1 base and J gave up 4 bases, with 7 bases separating them. Per germline, CDR1 MGHRA and CDR2 YSYEKL. The CDR3 spans 14 residues. The chain's CDR3 is CASSQVNLNEKLFF. The CDR3 DNA reads TGCGCCAGCAGCCAAGTTAATCTTAATGAAAAACTGTTTTTT.

This chain links TRBV25-1 with TRBJ2-3, with TRBD2 as a possible D gene (6 bases). Germline values: CDR1 MGHDK, CDR2 SYGVNS. This CDR3 has 15 amino acids. V lost 2 bases, J lost 1 base, and 10 bases lay in between. CDR3 residues: CASSEPPGGTDTQYF. DNA for the CDR3: TGTGCCAGCAGTGAACCCCCGGGAGGCACAGATACGCAGTATTTT.

The chain combines TRBV7-9 with TRBJ2-3; the D gene is possibly TRBD1 (5 bases). Per the germline V gene, CDR1 is SEHNR and CDR2 is FQNEAQ (reference sequence). V dropped 2 bases and J dropped 0 bases, with 12 bases sitting between them. The CDR3 extends over 16 amino acids. The CDR3 nucleotides read TGTGCCAGCAGCTTAATAGGGGCCCTCAGCACAGATACGCAGTATTTT. Translated, it gives CASSLIGALSTDTQYF. The complete variable domain, with remaining parts taken from reference TRBV7-9 and TRBJ2-3, reads DTGVSQNPRHKITKRGQNVTFRCDPISEHNRLYWYRQTLGQGPEFLTYFQNEAQLEKSRLLSDRFSAERPKGSFSTLEIQRTEQGDSAMYLCASSLIGALSTDTQYFGPGTRLTVL.

The chain recombines TRBV19 with TRBJ2-6; tentatively, D is TRBD1 (5 bases). The CDR3 length is 16 residues. From germline, CDR1 is LNHDA and CDR2 SQIVND (reference sequence). Trimming removed 3 bases from V and 4 bases from J, with 13 bases in between. This CDR3 reads CASSIRPGPGANVLTF. The CDR3 DNA reads as TGTGCCAGTAGTATTCGGCCAGGGCCCGGGGCCAACGTCCTGACTTTC.

This clone has only a few counts. The V call is TRBV5-1, the J call TRBJ2-1, with D maybe TRBD1 (8 bases). Between the trimmed V and J ends, which lost 1 base and 15 bases, there was a span of 35 bases. The CDR3 spans 19 residues. Germline loops: CDR1 SGHRS, CDR2 YFSETQ. CDR3 sequence (DNA): TGCGCCAGCAGCTTGTTGACTACAGGGGGGGAAGTGGGGCGCGAAGTCCGGTTCTTC. It specifies CASSLLTTGGEVGREVRFF.

The chain links TRBV15 to TRBJ1-4; 7 nucleotides line up with TRBD1. Germline CDR1 and CDR2: LNHNV and YYDKDF (reference sequence). Unmatched junction bases numbered 3, after V lost 3 bases and J lost 2 bases. This CDR3 contains 15 residues. CDR3 sequence reads: CATSRMTGTNEKLFF. The CDR3 DNA reads TGTGCCACCAGCAGGATGACAGGGACTAATGAAAAACTGTTTTTT.

This clone was counted once. The chain recombines TRBV4-1 with TRBJ2-3, with D tentatively TRBD2 (6 bases). The ends were cut back, 2 bases at V and 2 bases at J, with 17 bases in the middle. The CDR3 totals 17 residues. The germline V gene has CDR1 MGHRA and CDR2 YSYEKL. CDR3 bases: TGCGCCAGCAGCCAATCTCCCGCCGGGACTTACACAGATACGCAGTATTTT. It codes for CASSQSPAGTYTDTQYF.

This clone was detected ten times or more. The chain employs TRBV2 and TRBJ1-1; possible D gene TRBD1, 5 bases. The CDR3 is 17 residues long. Germline CDR1 is SNHLY and CDR2 is FYNNEI. V was pared by 6 bases and J by 0 bases, with 20 bases between. DNA of the CDR3: TGTGCCAGCAGGGGACTGTTGGGCATAACTGTGAACACTGAAGCTTTCTTT. This gives the protein CASRGLLGITVNTEAFF.

The chain recombines TRBV5-1 with TRBJ1-3; 10 positions agree with TRBD1. The CDR3 spans 15 residues. V lost 4 bases, J lost 4 bases, and 5 bases stayed unmatched. CDR1 is SGHRS and CDR2 is YFSETQ in the germline V gene. The chain's CDR3 is CASSAGQGKGNTIYF. As DNA, the CDR3 is TGCGCCAGCAGCGCGGGACAGGGGAAAGGAAACACCATATATTTT.

This clone has only a few counts. The chain has TRBV5-6 and TRBJ1-2; D uncertain. The CDR3 is 13 residues long. CDR1 and CDR2 from the germline V gene are SGHDT and YYEEEE. Trimming pared 4 bases from V and 4 bases from J, leaving 11 bases between. The CDR3: CASSTWPGYGYTF. The DNA of the CDR3 is TGTGCCAGCAGCACATGGCCGGGCTATGGCTACACCTTC.

This clone was observed at least ten times. The chain has TRBV11-1 and TRBJ1-1; D is perhaps TRBD1 (6 bases). The length of the CDR3 is 14 residues. Germline loops: CDR1 SGHAT, CDR2 FQDESV (reference sequence). Between the trimmed V and J ends, which lost 5 bases and 2 bases, there was a span of 12 bases. CDR3 sequence reads: CASSRNRVNTEAFF. CDR3 DNA: TGTGCCAGCAGCCGTAACAGGGTAAACACTGAAGCTTTCTTT.

This clone appeared a single time. The chain employs TRBV29-1 and TRBJ1-2, with D unresolved. The V gene lost 0 bases and the J gene lost 3 bases, with 8 bases spanning the gap. The CDR3 loop spans 13 amino acids. Germline-derived CDR1 and CDR2 are SQVTM and ANQGSEA. The CDR3 is CSVEELAHYGYTF. For the CDR3, the DNA is TGCAGCGTTGAAGAATTAGCTCACTATGGCTACACCTTC.

This chain joins TRBV5-5 and TRBJ1-6, with D perhaps matching TRBD1 (6 bases). The germline V gene has CDR1 SGHKS and CDR2 YYEKEE (reference sequence). Deletions cut 0 bases from V and 10 bases from J, with 14 bases between. This CDR3 spans 15 amino acids. The CDR3 is CASSLVPGADSPLHF. The CDR3 DNA reads as TGTGCCAGCAGCTTGGTACCAGGGGCGGACTCACCCCTCCACTTT.

The chain carries TRBV18 and TRBJ1-2, with 9 nucleotides matching TRBD1. V lost 0 bases to trimming and J lost 6 bases; unmatched junction nucleotides: 8. Per the germline V gene, CDR1 is KGHSH and CDR2 is LQKENI. The CDR3 length is 16 residues. For the CDR3, the DNA is TGTGCCAGCTCACCACCTAACGGACAGGGGATGGATGGCTACACCTTC. Protein sequence: CASSPPNGQGMDGYTF.

The gene calls are TRBV5-4 and TRBJ1-2; maybe TRBD1 (6 bases). This CDR3 has 12 amino acids. V shed 2 bases and J shed 7 bases, with 9 bases lying between them. Germline values: CDR1 SGHNT, CDR2 YYREEE (reference sequence). In DNA, the CDR3 is TGTGCCAGCAGCTTACAGGGCGGTGGCTACACCTTC. This translates into CASSLQGGGYTF.

V gene TRBV7-2 combines with J gene TRBJ1-6, with TRBD1 matching 7 bases. There are 14 residues in the CDR3. From germline, CDR1 is SGHTA and CDR2 FQGNSA. With 4 bases clipped from V and 8 bases from J, the junction kept 5 bases outside the gene matches. DNA of the CDR3: TGTGCCAGCAGCTCCGGGACAGAAGATTCACCCCTCCACTTT. Amino acid sequence: CASSSGTEDSPLHF.

This chain connects TRBV7-7 to TRBJ2-3, with TRBD2 identical over 11 bases. The CDR3 runs to 15 residues. Trimming removed 4 bases from V and 2 bases from J; junction bases left unmatched: 2. Germline values: CDR1 SSHAT, CDR2 FNYEAQ (reference sequence). CDR3 nucleotide sequence: TGTGCCAGCAGCTCGGGACTAGCGGACACAGATACGCAGTATTTT. Translation: CASSSGLADTDTQYF.

This clone occurred once. V usage is TRBV6-5 and J usage is TRBJ1-3; 10 nucleotides agree with TRBD1. CDR3 size: 15 residues. J gave up 4 bases and V 6 bases, and 6 bases lay outside the gene matches. Per the germline V gene, CDR1 is MNHEY and CDR2 is SVGAGI. Here the CDR3 reads CASSSGQGYGNTIYF. CDR3 in DNA: TGTGCCAGCAGCTCGGGACAGGGGTACGGAAACACCATATATTTT.

This clone was counted between two and nine times. The chain carries TRBV9 and TRBJ1-1; D is unclear. The germline CDR1 and CDR2 sequences are SGDLS and YYNGEE. CDR3 length equals 13 residues. With 4 bases removed from V and 0 bases from J, the gap between germline ends came to 7 bases. The CDR3 DNA reads TGTGCCAGCAGCAACGACTTGAACACTGAAGCTTTCTTT. Protein: CASSNDLNTEAFF.

This chain links TRBV7-9 with TRBJ1-2; no clear D gene. The V gene lost 5 bases and the J gene lost 8 bases, with 15 bases spanning the gap. Germline V CDR1 and CDR2: SEHNR, FQNEAQ (reference sequence). The CDR3 totals 13 residues. CDR3 coding DNA: TGTGCCAGCAGCCCTAGGCGGTCCCCGGGCTACACCTTC. Translated: CASSPRRSPGYTF.

The sample holds one count of this clone. This sequence joins TRBV27 and TRBJ2-4, with a tentative D call TRBD1 (6 bases). CDR1 is MNHEY, CDR2 SMNVEV, per germline (reference sequence). There are 12 residues in the CDR3. Trimming shortened V by 7 bases and J by 6 bases, and 10 bases separated the two germline ends. The CDR3 DNA follows: TGTGCCAGCACAGGGGCCGGAAACATTCAGTACTTC. It translates to CASTGAGNIQYF.

The chain combines TRBV13 with TRBJ2-1; TRBD1 is a possible D gene (6 bases). Germline-derived CDR1 and CDR2 are PRHDT and FYEKMQ (reference sequence). This CDR3 is built from 14 residues. The V and J ends lost 5 bases and 9 bases respectively, with 17 bases between them. CDR3 sequence reads: CASSISGTNVEQFF. The CDR3 bases are TGTGCCAGCAGCATCTCCGGGACAAACGTTGAGCAGTTCTTC.

The V gene is TRBV10-3, the J gene TRBJ2-3, with 9 bases matching TRBD2. CDR3 length: 15 amino acids. After removal of 2 bases from V and 3 bases from J, the junction contained 3 bases not matched to a gene. Germline V gene data show CDR1 as ENHRY and CDR2 as SYGVKD. CDR3 residues: CAISEPGLATDTQYF. The DNA for the CDR3 is TGTGCCATCAGTGAGCCCGGACTAGCGACAGATACGCAGTATTTT.